These 8 T cell receptor beta chains originate from one sample sequenced in a study of blood T cell repertoires in COVID-19. Profiling relied on immunoSEQ multiplex PCR, and the TCRdb table lists in-frame clones only, not all of them. The sample yields about 240,000 clones, around nine tenths seen once. Source material: PBMCs or T cells enriched from blood (not recorded which). Receptors were obtained from a woman aged 30 to 39 who had recovered from COVID-19.

The chain has TRBV4-3 and TRBJ2-7; 14 bases are a match to TRBD2. V trimming: 0 bases; J trimming: 6 bases; junction bases outside the gene matches: 4. This CDR3 has 16 residues. Germline CDR1 LGHNA, CDR2 YSLEER. CDR3 sequence: CASSQEGLAGASEQYF. DNA of the CDR3: TGCGCCAGCAGCCAAGAGGGACTAGCGGGAGCCTCCGAGCAGTACTTC.

J is TRBJ1-6 and V is TRBV6-5; the D is unclear. This CDR3 contains 12 residues. V lost 3 bases, J lost 9 bases, and 6 bases lay in between. Germline CDR1 is MNHEY and CDR2 is SVGAGI. The CDR3, as DNA: TGTGCCAGCAGTTATGCCGGTTCACCCCTCCACTTT. This codes for CASSYAGSPLHF.

The J gene is TRBJ2-7, the V gene TRBV27, with D possibly TRBD1 on 6 matching bases. Trimming shortened V by 7 bases and J by 2 bases, and 15 bases separated the two germline ends. CDR1 is MNHEY and CDR2 is SMNVEV in the germline V gene (reference sequence). The CDR3 sequence is 14 residues long. The CDR3 here is CASNPDRPPYEQYF. The CDR3 DNA reads as TGTGCCAGCAATCCCGACAGGCCACCCTACGAGCAGTACTTC.

In its sample, this clone was seen once. The chain couples TRBV28 to TRBJ2-7, with D possibly being TRBD2 (7 bases). The germline V and J ends were trimmed by 6 bases and 2 bases, with 17 bases remaining between them. The CDR3 is made up of 15 amino acids. The germline gives CDR1 MDHEN, CDR2 SYDVKM. CDR3 sequence reads: CASSQGGEVPYEQYF. The CDR3 DNA is TGTGCCAGCAGCCAAGGGGGGGAGGTGCCCTACGAGCAGTACTTC.

The rearrangement joins TRBV5-5 to TRBJ2-7; TRBD1 agrees at 9 bases. The germline gives CDR1 SGHKS, CDR2 YYEKEE (reference sequence). This CDR3 is built from 14 residues. V shed 0 bases, J shed 6 bases, and the junction held 4 bases outside the gene matches. The CDR3 reads CASSLDRGLREQYF. Here the CDR3 DNA reads TGTGCCAGCAGCTTGGACAGGGGGCTTCGCGAGCAGTACTTC.

V usage is TRBV28 and J usage is TRBJ2-6; no firm D call. CDR3 length equals 16 residues. Germline CDR1 reads MDHEN; CDR2 reads SYDVKM. V was pared by 5 bases and J by 0 bases, with 11 bases between. DNA for the CDR3: TGTGCCAGCAGTACACCAACCCGCTCTGGGGCCAACGTCCTGACTTTC. This translates into CASSTPTRSGANVLTF.

The chain carries TRBV7-2 and TRBJ1-2; D is unclear. This CDR3 spans 13 amino acids. Trimming left V 1 base short and J 4 bases short, with 7 bases between. Germline values: CDR1 SGHTA, CDR2 FQGNSA. The CDR3 region has the DNA TGTGCCAGCAGCTTAGACAGCCCCTATGGCTACACCTTC. Its protein product is CASSLDSPYGYTF.

This chain joins TRBV4-2 and TRBJ1-1; 7 bases agree with TRBD1. V dropped 4 bases and J dropped 6; count of bases not matched to a gene: 8. Germline-derived CDR1 and CDR2 are LGHNA and YNFKEQ. The CDR3 loop spans 14 amino acids. CDR3 in DNA: TGTGCCAGCAGCCGAGGGACAGAAAGTTCTGAAGCTTTCTTT. It codes for CASSRGTESSEAFF.